This T cell receptor (beta chain) was documented in a study of blood T cells in healthy people across ages. Only a few counts were recorded for this clonotype. The antigen is unknown. It was with a sample-barcoded 5' primer and a J-beta primer mix that a second PCR of roughly 7 to 12 cycles was run. From the 5' RACE reads, TCRdb called clonotypes with MiXCR, one entry per CDR3 protein. Of about 1.4 million distinct CDR3 sequences in the sample, almost 60% were seen once. At least 7 million PBMCs were isolated per sample. Total RNA, at least 5 micrograms per sample, was extracted from PBMCs. Study-wide results and caveats: Greater diversity and more naive CD4+ cells were seen in long-lived donors than in aged donors.

Material: blood. The source is a man between 18 and 35 years old in good health.

The CDR3 DNA reads as TGCAGTGCTAGAAAGGGACAGAGGGAGTTCTTC. Protein: CSARKGQREFF. The chain links TRBV20-1 to TRBJ2-1; TRBD1 aligns across 7 bases. The V gene end was trimmed by 2 bases and the J gene end by 14 bases; junction bases not matched to a gene: 6. Per germline, CDR1 DFQATT and CDR2 SNEGSKA (reference sequence). The CDR3 contains 11 residues.